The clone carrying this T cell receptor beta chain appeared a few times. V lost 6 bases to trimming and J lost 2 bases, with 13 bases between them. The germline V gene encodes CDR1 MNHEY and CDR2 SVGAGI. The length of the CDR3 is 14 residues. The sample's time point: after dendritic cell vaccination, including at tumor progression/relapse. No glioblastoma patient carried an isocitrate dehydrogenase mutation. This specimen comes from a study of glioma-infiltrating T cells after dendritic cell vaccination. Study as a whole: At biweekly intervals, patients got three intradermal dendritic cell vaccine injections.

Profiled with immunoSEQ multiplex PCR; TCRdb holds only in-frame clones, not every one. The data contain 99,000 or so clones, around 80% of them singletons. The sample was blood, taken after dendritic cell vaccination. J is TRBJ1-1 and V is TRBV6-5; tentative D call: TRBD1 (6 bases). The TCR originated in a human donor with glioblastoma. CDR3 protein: CASSRNRDNTEAFF. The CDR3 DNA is TGTGCCAGCAGCCGGAACAGGGATAACACTGAAGCTTTCTTT.